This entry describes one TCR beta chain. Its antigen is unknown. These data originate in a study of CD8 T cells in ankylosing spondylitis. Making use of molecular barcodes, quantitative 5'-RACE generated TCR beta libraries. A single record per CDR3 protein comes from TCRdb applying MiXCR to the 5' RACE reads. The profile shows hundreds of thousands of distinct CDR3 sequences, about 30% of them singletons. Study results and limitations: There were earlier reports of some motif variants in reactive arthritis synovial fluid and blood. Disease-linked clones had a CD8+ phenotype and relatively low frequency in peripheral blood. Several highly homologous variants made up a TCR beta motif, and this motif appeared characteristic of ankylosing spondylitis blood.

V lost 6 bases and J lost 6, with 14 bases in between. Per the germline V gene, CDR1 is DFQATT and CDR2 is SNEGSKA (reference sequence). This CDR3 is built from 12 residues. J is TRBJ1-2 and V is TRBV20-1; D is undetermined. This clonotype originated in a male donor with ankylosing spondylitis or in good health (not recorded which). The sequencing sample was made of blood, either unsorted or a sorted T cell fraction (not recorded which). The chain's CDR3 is CSAVGRSHGYTF. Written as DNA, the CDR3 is TGCAGTGCCGTCGGCAGGTCTCATGGCTACACCTTC.